This T cell receptor beta chain came from a study of T cells in localized non-small cell lung cancer. This CDR3 has 14 residues. Germline V gene lookup returns CDR1 LNHDA and CDR2 SQIVND (reference sequence). V lost 3 bases to trimming and J lost 8 bases; unmatched junction nucleotides: 1. Assay used: immunoSEQ multiplex PCR; TCRdb lists only in-frame clones, some missing. The sample lists approximately 41,000 clones, roughly 90% occurring once. This clone was recorded once. This sample also contains other DNA sequences that code for the same CDR3. The specimen was PBMCs, collected before any cancer treatment. J is TRBJ1-4 and V is TRBV19; 12 nucleotides line up with TRBD1. This receptor was taken from a woman aged 35-75 years with stage II lung adenocarcinoma. The DNA for the CDR3 is TGTGCCAGTAGTATTGGGACAGGGGGCGAAAAACTGTTTTTT. Translation: CASSIGTGGEKLFF.